This paragraph covers one TCR beta chain sequence. Only a few counts were recorded for this clone. What antigen it recognizes has not been identified. Within one base of it there is no much larger clone, and no base qualities were kept. These data are taken from a study of shared clonotypes between healthy human individuals (TCRdb year 2020). A note on the overall study: Two women and three men aged 18 to 49 years were included in the cohort. To increase sequencing depth and limit assay-specific biases, TCR repertoire library preparation and sequencing were carried out by different laboratories using diverse techniques. Leukapheresis yielded between about 0.85 and 10 billion PBMCs per donor. Per donor, three plates each were used for CD4 naive and CD4 memory, two for CD8 naive, and one for CD8 memory. To estimate repertoire size and how much clonotype sharing occurs between individuals, the study deeply sequenced the blood TCR repertoires of five or six healthy adults. Here is what the overall study found, with its caveats: Rarefaction of sorted-subset datasets indicated incomplete sequencing despite the large sequencing depth. Larger estimated clonotype richness was generally found for naive subsets than for memory subsets. Only blood was sampled, and tissue TCR repertoires likely differ from those in blood. When a handful of donors were compared, the shared fraction of clonotypes was around 5% for naive CD4, around 4% for naive CD8, 2% to 2.5% for memory CD4, and 0.35% to 0.4% for memory CD8. Pairwise subsampling led to the expectation that sequencing depth would affect the degree of clonotype sharing among donors. Clonotypes shared by all four sorted-subset donors showed higher generation probabilities than non-shared clonotypes. The small number of donors limited the genetic and exposure-history diversity represented.

The CDR3, from cysteine to phenylalanine, totals 17 residues. Of the read, only the CDR3 DNA is kept; its 51 bases are in frame from base 1. Here V drops 3 bases and J drops 4 bases, and the junction holds 10 bases not matched to any gene. For CDR1 and CDR2, the germline V gene lists ENHRY and SYGVKD. Donors were healthy HIV-negative adults with no recently reported acute infections or vaccinations. All donors were Caucasian adults living in Nashville, Tennessee, USA. Magnetic negative selection was used to enrich CD4+ T cells, after which naive cells were positively selected on CD45RA and the negative fraction became the memory subset. After blood collection by leukapheresis, PBMCs were isolated using Ficoll-Histopaque density gradient centrifugation and then cryopreserved in the vapor phase of liquid nitrogen. Purity and quantity of every magnetically sorted T cell population were checked by analytical flow cytometry. Each sorted fraction had its genomic DNA isolated and then quantified by UV absorbance on a Nanodrop 2000c.

Using the deep immunoSEQ assay, multiplex PCR amplified TCR CDR3 regions from genomic DNA. For each cell subset, the extracted genomic DNA was distributed evenly across all wells of several immunoSEQ 96-well plates, and each plate served as one replicate. For sorted subsets, each replicate PCR was loaded with approximately 0.2 ug genomic DNA, equivalent to approximately 27,000 T cell genomes. The purified libraries were quantified using a Qubit 3.0 fluorometer, sized with a Bioanalyzer 2100, and then quantified again using the KAPA Library Quantification kit. Each immunoSEQ 96-well plate was sequenced on its own single-read 150-cycle Illumina NextSeq 550 flow cell. Regarding the original processing steps: Because the immunoSEQ output held only junctional sequences and lacked quality scores, the filtering could not match the filtering applied to full-length reads. To assign V/J genes and CDR3, sequences were annotated using PyIR, a Python wrapper for IgBLAST v1.9, with IMGT germline references. Any read was removed if the V/J assignment was weak (E-value above 1e-6), the CDR3 was missing, or the read contained stop codons, out-of-frame junctions, or ambiguous translated residues. V3J clonotypes were defined by identical inferred V gene, J gene, and CDR3 amino acid sequence. To compute the percentage overlap between repertoires, the number of shared unique clonotypes was divided by the size of the smaller repertoire. Three approaches were used to assess repertoire richness: RTK rarefaction, the Chao1 estimator, and Recon v2.1 estimates of unobserved clonotypes. For all TCRbeta clonotypes obtained by the gDNA method from a handful of donors, generation probabilities were computed with OLGA. The clones in this table, taken by TCRdb from immuneACCESS, are in-frame only. Not every clone is retained; where verified, under half of the shortfall comes from an unresolved V gene, and the cause of the rest is unknown. D and trimming come from the DNA, and the V and J calls and clone size come from that table. Counted in this sample were about 770,000 clones; roughly two thirds of them appeared once. The ten largest clones take up approximately 2% of the sample.

Sequenced: memory CD4+ T cells sorted from blood. According to the study, the label for this sample's cell subset or site signals: CD45RA-negative fraction. The sequence joins TRBV10-3 to TRBJ2-3; the central 10 bases match TRBD2. The sequence was collected from a woman in her twenties or thirties in good health. The CDR3 region: CAISDLGAGGPADTQYF. The DNA is TGTGCCATCAGTGACTTGGGAGCGGGAGGGCCTGCAGATACGCAGTATTTT.